This T cell receptor beta chain was observed in a study of shared clonotypes between healthy human individuals. Study-wide context: Donors, aged 18 to 49, were a couple of women and a few men. Broader study findings: Some clonotypes were shared by all four sorted-subset donors, while others were not shared. The non-shared ones had lower generation probabilities than the shared ones.

Trimming shortened V by 7 bases and J by 0 bases, and 16 bases separated the two germline ends. Germline CDR1 is LNHDA and CDR2 is SQIVND (reference sequence). The CDR3 runs to 16 residues. As concerns this clone: Its antigen remains unknown.

Naive CD8 cells comprised CD45RO-negative, CCR7-positively selected cells, excluding terminally differentiated effector memory CD45RA+ cells. Sequencing used immunoSEQ multiplex PCR; TCRdb keeps in-frame clones, though not all of them. The table records 1.5 million to 2.5 million clones, 85% to 95% of them present only once. Sequenced input: naive CD8+ T cells sorted from blood. The receptor was isolated from a man aged 18 to 29 in good health. This chain uses TRBV19 with TRBJ1-5, with D unclear. The CDR3 DNA follows: TGTGCCAGTACCATACCCAACGGCTATAGCAATCAGCCCCAGCATTTT. Translated, it gives CASTIPNGYSNQPQHF.